Listed here is a single T cell receptor beta chain. Its antigen remains unknown. Some clones are missing from TCRdb's copy, which holds only in-frame ones; the method was immunoSEQ multiplex PCR. The table records roughly 120,000 clones, approximately 89% of them present only once. This sample was taken from a study of T cell responses to AZD1222 COVID-19 vaccine. Findings and limits, study-wide: Repertoire samples came only from after the peak T cell response. The number of AZD1222 recipients seropositive at baseline was only 5 to 7. Clonal diversity may have been underestimated in mostly white British donors.

The sample was peripheral blood, taken 28 days after the second AZD1222 dose. The clonotype was recovered from an adult who received the AZD1222 COVID-19 vaccine.

CDR3 sequence: CASSRPPGGHNEQFF. The CDR3, as DNA: TGTGCCAGCAGCAGGCCCCCAGGGGGCCACAATGAGCAGTTCTTC. The chain is built from TRBV7-3 and TRBJ2-1; 8 positions agree with TRBD1. This CDR3 is 15 amino acids long. Germline loops: CDR1 SGHTA, CDR2 FQGTGA. V shed 5 bases, J shed 5 bases, and the junction held 8 bases outside the gene matches.